This T cell receptor beta chain was found in a study of T cell responses to AZD1222 COVID-19 vaccine. Findings and limits, study-wide: Spike-wide vaccine-associated CD4 TCRs dominated at 160-218 and 743-854. Of spike-specific TCRs, nearly half reportedly target regions left unmutated in variants. When two AZD1222 doses had been given, Spike-specific TCR breadth and depth rose. The donor group comprised mostly white British people and more females; the analysis possibly underestimated clonal diversity.

The CDR3 totals 13 residues. V trimming: 5 bases; J trimming: 11 bases; junction bases outside the gene matches: 9. CDR1 and CDR2 (germline): MNHEY, SMNVEV (reference sequence). On this clone itself: The target antigen is unknown.

Clones were read by immunoSEQ multiplex PCR, and TCRdb kept only the in-frame ones, dropping some. The table has 110,000 or so clones, roughly nine tenths seen once. Specimen: peripheral blood, collected on day 0 of AZD1222 vaccination. The receptor was isolated from an adult in good health. This chain connects TRBV27 to TRBJ1-1; 9 bases align to TRBD1. The CDR3 DNA sequence: TGTGCCAGCAGTATGACGTGGGACAGGGAGGCTTTCTTT. This gives the protein CASSMTWDREAFF.